This T cell receptor beta chain was obtained from a study of cytomegalovirus exposure and HLA in healthy donors. Some clones are missing from TCRdb's copy, which holds only in-frame ones; the method was immunoSEQ multiplex PCR. The data contain approximately 260,000 clones, around 87% of them singletons. This CDR3 region has 16 residues. V shed 2 bases and J 6 bases; nucleotides not matched to a gene: 6. Germline V gene lookup returns CDR1 SGHTA and CDR2 FQGTGA. The sequencing sample was made of PBMCs. The clonotype originates from a woman under 40 in good health and CMV-seropositive. J is TRBJ2-3 and V is TRBV7-3; 12 bases line up with TRBD1. The CDR3 loop is CASSLGGQGAGDTQYF. The CDR3 bases are TGTGCCAGCAGCTTAGGGGGACAGGGGGCCGGGGATACGCAGTATTTT.